This T cell receptor beta chain is drawn from a study of OX40 agonist ivuxolimab in advanced cancers. At the level of the study: Patients in the trial were receiving intravenous ivuxolimab every 2 weeks, at doses of 0.01 to 10 mg/kg. Study findings and constraints: The authors did not determine the antigen specificity of the expanded peripheral T cells.

As to this clone: Its antigen remains unknown.

CDR3 length: 13 residues. Germline V gives CDR1 SGHAT, CDR2 FQNNGV. V shed 5 bases and J shed 7 bases, with 12 bases lying between them. Sequencing was performed with immunoSEQ multiplex PCR; in TCRdb, only in-frame clones are kept and a portion is missing. The table records roughly 70,000 clones, roughly 90% of them present only once. The J gene is TRBJ1-3, the V gene TRBV11-2, with no clear D. This receptor was taken from an adult with an advanced solid tumor such as melanoma, head and neck, liver or kidney cancer. The specimen comprised CD4+ or CD8+ T cells sorted from blood, sampled in a trial of the OX40 agonist ivuxolimab. Here the CDR3 reads CASSQGALNTIYF. CDR3 nucleotide sequence: TGTGCCAGCAGCCAAGGAGCCCTGAACACCATATATTTT.